A selection of T cell receptor beta chains follows, all from one sample in a study of T cells after yellow fever vaccination. TCRdb itself ran the 5' RACE reads through MiXCR, one entry per CDR3 protein. Found here are some 500,000 distinct CDR3 sequences, about 13% of them singletons; the top ten hold around 15%. Sequencing used PBMCs, obtained on the day of the yellow fever booster vaccination. These receptors were collected from a man aged 25-45 years who received the YFV17D yellow fever vaccine. Each CDR3 is given with its conserved first and last residue. A D gene is named only where the DNA matches it firmly. Not all rows give a size; the values are once, few, many and, for expanded clones, a class.

V	J	size	D	DNA	CDR3
TRBV27	TRBJ1-6	few	TRBD1	TGTGCCAGCAGTTTCCGGGACAGGGAGGCTTCACCCCTCCACTTT	CASSFRDREASPLHF
TRBV23-1	TRBJ2-7	.	.	TGCGCCAGCAGTCGTTTTGGACTTTCACTACAATTCGACTTC	CASSRFGLSLQFDF
TRBV7-2	TRBJ2-1	.	.	TGTGCCAGCAGCTTAACCGCTGAGCAGTTCTTC	CASSLTAEQFF
TRBV11-2	TRBJ2-7	many	.	TGTGCCAGCAGCTTATTTGGCGAGCAGTACTTC	CASSLFGEQYF
TRBV6-1	TRBJ1-1	.	.	TGTGCCAGCAGTCTGGACGGTCAACCCGCTGAAGCTTTCTTT	CASSLDGQPAEAFF
TRBV6-1	TRBJ2-7	.	.	TGTGCCAGCAGTAGAACTCGGCCTCCCTACGAGCAGTACTTC	CASSRTRPPYEQYF
TRBV4-2	TRBJ2-5	few	.	TGTGCCAGCAGCCAAGATCAATCCGGGGAGACCCAGTACTTC	CASSQDQSGETQYF
TRBV2	TRBJ2-7	.	.	TGTGCCTTCTGGTCCGATCCCAGACCGGGGGTTTACTCCTACGAGCAGTACTTC	CAFWSDPRPGVYSYEQYF
TRBV7-8	TRBJ2-3	few	TRBD2	TGTGCCAGCAGCCCGGGGACTAGCGGGTACACAGATACGCAGTATTTT	CASSPGTSGYTDTQYF
TRBV27	TRBJ2-7	few	.	TGTGCCAGCAGTGTAGGGGGATGGGGGGACTACTACGAGCAGTACTTC	CASSVGGWGDYYEQYF